This T cell receptor beta chain appears in the sequencing data of a study of CD8 T cells in ankylosing spondylitis. A few counts support this clonotype. The antigen is unknown. The ends lost 4 bases at V and 6 bases at J; junction bases unmatched: 6. The CDR3 has 14 residues. The germline V gene encodes CDR1 SGHRS and CDR2 YFSETQ. Via MiXCR, TCRdb re-called the 5' RACE reads, giving one row per CDR3 protein. The data hold roughly 200,000 distinct CDR3 sequences, with 13% observed a single time. Study-wide results and caveats: Ankylosing spondylitis blood seemed to carry a telltale TCR beta motif made of fewer than ten highly homologous variants.

This TCR was recovered from a male donor with ankylosing spondylitis or in good health (not recorded which). The sample taken for sequencing was blood, either unsorted or a sorted T cell fraction (not recorded which). J is TRBJ2-1 and V is TRBV5-1; 8 positions agree with TRBD2. In nucleotides, the CDR3 is TGCGCCAGCAGCCAAACCGGGAGGGGCAATGAGCAGTTCTTC. It encodes CASSQTGRGNEQFF.